The entry below describes one T cell receptor beta chain. The V gene's germline CDR1 is SGHAT and CDR2 FQNNGV. Germline trimming cut 5 bases from V and 1 base from J; bases unmatched to any gene: 4. This CDR3 contains 14 residues. These data are taken from a study of cytomegalovirus exposure and HLA in healthy donors. The PCR used 60 Vbeta and 13 Jbeta primers. Some clones are missing from TCRdb's copy, which holds only in-frame ones; the method was immunoSEQ multiplex PCR. The sample holds approximately 110,000 clones, under 80% seen once. Sequences were obtained from PBMCs. The chain links TRBV11-2 to TRBJ2-7, with 8 bases that match TRBD2. The sequence derives from a woman in her thirties or forties in good health and CMV-seropositive. The CDR3 reads CASSGGLASYEQYF. Here the CDR3 DNA reads TGTGCCAGCAGCGGAGGACTAGCATCCTACGAGCAGTACTTC.